This section outlines one T cell receptor beta chain sequence together with its context. This record belongs to a study of blood T cell repertoires in COVID-19. Study-level background: Researchers got acute and convalescent COVID-19 samples from the United States, Italy and Spain. Sources were T cells, B-cell-depleted T cells, or PBMCs; the material itself was cDNA or gDNA.

Cohort allocation depended upon clinical history that participants reported. Among Cohort 3 donors, those recovered had two negative PCRs, clearance, or symptom resolution. TCRdb keeps only in-frame clones here, not all; method: immunoSEQ multiplex PCR. The repertoire includes about 120,000 clones, 80% to 85% of them detected once, and roughly 4% sits in the top ten. The CDR3 length is 12 residues. V was trimmed by 5 bases and J by 4 bases, leaving 9 bases between them. CDR1 is MNHEY, CDR2 SVGAGI, per germline. The TCR sequence derives from a woman in her thirties who had recovered from COVID-19. V and J are TRBV6-5 and TRBJ2-7, with D uncertain. Sequenced input: PBMCs or T cells enriched from blood (not recorded which). CDR3 in amino acids: CASSPGPYEQYF. CDR3 nucleotides: TGTGCCAGCAGTCCAGGTCCTTACGAGCAGTACTTC.